This T cell receptor beta chain was retrieved from a study of blood T cell repertoires in COVID-19. In the study overall: In each case, the material was cDNA or gDNA derived from T cells, B-cell-depleted T cells, or PBMCs.

This study enrolled people aged roughly 18 to 100 from around 26 US geographic areas. Clinical history reported by participants formed the basis on which cohorts were assigned. This clone was observed a single time. The V end lost 4 bases, the J end lost 8 bases, and 8 bases lay between the germline ends. Germline loops: CDR1 LNHDA, CDR2 SQIVND (reference sequence). The CDR3 contains 11 residues. Original processing methods: It was from reference gene primer amplification that nucleated cell counts were estimated. Measured with immunoSEQ multiplex PCR; TCRdb has only the in-frame clones, and not every one. The V and J calls and clone size were taken over from that table, and D and trimming were inferred from the DNA. The sample shows 200,000 to 250,000 clones, about 84% of them seen only once.

The chain joins TRBV19 to TRBJ1-1; D not resolved. The clonotype was recovered from a woman in her thirties or forties with acute COVID-19. The sample consisted of PBMCs or T cells enriched from blood (not recorded which). This CDR3 reads CASSKDGEAFF. The CDR3 DNA is TGTGCCAGTAGTAAAGACGGGGAAGCTTTCTTT.